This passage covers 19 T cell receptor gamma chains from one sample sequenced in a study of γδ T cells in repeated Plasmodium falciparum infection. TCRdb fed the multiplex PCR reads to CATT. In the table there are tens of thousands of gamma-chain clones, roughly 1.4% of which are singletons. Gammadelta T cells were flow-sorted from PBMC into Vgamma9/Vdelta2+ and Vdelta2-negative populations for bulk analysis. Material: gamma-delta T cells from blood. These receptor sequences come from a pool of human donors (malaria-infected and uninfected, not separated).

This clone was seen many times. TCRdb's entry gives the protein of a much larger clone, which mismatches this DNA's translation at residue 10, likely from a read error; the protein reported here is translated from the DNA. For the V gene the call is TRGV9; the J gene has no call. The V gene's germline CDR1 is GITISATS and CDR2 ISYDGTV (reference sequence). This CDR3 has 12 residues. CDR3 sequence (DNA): TGTGCCTTGTGGGAGAATTATTATAAGAGACTCTTT. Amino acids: CALWENYYKRLF.

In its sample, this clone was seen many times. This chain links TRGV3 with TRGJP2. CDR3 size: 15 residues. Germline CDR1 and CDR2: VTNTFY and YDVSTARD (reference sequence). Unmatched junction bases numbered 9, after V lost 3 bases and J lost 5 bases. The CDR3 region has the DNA TGTGCCACCTGGGACGGCCTCTGGAGTGATTGGATCAAGACGTTT. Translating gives CATWDGLWSDWIKTF.

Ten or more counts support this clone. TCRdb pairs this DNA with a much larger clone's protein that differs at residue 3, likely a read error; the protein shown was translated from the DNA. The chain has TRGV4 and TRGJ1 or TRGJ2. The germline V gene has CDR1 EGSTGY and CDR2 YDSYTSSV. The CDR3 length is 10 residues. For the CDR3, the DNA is TGTGCCTCCTGGGAGCATAAGAAACTCTTT. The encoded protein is CASWEHKKLF.

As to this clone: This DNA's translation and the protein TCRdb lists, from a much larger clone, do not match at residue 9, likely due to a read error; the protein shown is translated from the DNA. CDR3 coding DNA: TGTGCCACCTGGGCCACCAAGAAATGTTATAAGAAACTCTTT. Amino acids: CATWATKKCYKKLF. The V gene is TRGV4, the J gene TRGJ1 or TRGJ2. The J gene, not given by TCRdb, was assigned here from a germline match of the nucleotide sequence. CDR3 length: 14 residues. From germline, CDR1 is EGSTGY and CDR2 YDSYTSSV. The ends lost 5 bases at V and 6 bases at J; junction bases unmatched: 13.

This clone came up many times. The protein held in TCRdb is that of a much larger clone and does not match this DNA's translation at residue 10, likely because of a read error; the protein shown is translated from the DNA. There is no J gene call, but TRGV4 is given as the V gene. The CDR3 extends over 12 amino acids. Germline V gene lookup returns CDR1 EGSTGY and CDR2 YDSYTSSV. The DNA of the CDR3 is TGTGCCACCTGGGATGGGTATTATAAGGAACTCTTT. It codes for CATWDGYYKELF.

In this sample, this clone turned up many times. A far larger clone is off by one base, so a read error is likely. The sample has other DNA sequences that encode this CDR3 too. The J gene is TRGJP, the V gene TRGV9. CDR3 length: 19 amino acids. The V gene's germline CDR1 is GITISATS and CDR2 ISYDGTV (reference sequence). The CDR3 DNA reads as TGCGCCTTGTGGGAGGTGCATTTGGTGAGGGAGTTGGGCAAAAAAATCAAGGTATTT. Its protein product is CALWEVHLVRELGKKIKVF.

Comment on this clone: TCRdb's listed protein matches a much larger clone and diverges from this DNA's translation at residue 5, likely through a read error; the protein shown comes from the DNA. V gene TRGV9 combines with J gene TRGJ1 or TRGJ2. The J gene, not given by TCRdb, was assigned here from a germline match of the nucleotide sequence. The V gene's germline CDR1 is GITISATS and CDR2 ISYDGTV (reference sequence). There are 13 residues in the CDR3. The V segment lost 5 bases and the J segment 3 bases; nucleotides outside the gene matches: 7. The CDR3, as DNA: TGTGCCTTGTGGGTTCAGAGTTATTATAAGAAACTCTTT. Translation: CALWVQSYYKKLF.

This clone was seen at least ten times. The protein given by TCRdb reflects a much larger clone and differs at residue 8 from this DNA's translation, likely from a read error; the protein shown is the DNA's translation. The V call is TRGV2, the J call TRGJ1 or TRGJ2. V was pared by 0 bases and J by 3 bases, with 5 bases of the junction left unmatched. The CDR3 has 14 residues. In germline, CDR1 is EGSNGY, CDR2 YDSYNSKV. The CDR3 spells CATWDGPSYYKKLF. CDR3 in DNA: TGTGCCACCTGGGACGGGCCCAGTTATTATAAGAAACTCTTT.

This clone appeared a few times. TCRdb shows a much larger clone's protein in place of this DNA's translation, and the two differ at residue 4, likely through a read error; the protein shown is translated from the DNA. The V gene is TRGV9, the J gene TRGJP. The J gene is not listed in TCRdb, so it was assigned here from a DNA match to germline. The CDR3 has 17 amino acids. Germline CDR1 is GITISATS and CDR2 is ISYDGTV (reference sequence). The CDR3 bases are TGTGCCTTGCGGGAGGGCAAGCAAGAGTTGGGCAAAAAAATCAAGGTATTT. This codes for CALREGKQELGKKIKVF.

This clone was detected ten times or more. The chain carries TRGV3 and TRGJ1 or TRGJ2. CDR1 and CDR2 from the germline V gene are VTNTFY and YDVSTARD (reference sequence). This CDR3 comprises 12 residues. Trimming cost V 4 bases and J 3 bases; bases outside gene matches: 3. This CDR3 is CATWEAYYKKLF. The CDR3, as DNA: TGTGCCACCTGGGAGGCTTATTATAAGAAACTCTTT.

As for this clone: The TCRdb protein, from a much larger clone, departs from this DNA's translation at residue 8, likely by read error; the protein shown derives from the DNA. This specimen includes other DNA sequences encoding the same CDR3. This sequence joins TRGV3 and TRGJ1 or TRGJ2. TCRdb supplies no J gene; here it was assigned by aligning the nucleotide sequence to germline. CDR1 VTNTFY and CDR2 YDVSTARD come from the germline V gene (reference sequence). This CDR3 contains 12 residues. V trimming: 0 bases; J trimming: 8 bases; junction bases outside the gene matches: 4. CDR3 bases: TGTGCCACCTGGGACAGGCACCATAAGAAACTCTTT. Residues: CATWDRHHKKLF.

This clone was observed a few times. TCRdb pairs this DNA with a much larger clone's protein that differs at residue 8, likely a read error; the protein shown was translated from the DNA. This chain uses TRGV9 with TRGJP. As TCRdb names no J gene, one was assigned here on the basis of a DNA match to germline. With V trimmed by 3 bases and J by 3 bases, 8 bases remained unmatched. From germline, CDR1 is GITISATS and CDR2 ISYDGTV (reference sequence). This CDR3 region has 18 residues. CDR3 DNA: TGTGCCTTGTGGGAGACCCATAAGCAAGAGTTGGGCAAAAAAATCAAGGTATTT. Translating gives CALWETHKQELGKKIKVF.

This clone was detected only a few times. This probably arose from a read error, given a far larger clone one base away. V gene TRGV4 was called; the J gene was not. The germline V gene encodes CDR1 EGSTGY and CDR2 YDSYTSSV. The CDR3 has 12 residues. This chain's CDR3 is CATWVNYYKKLF. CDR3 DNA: TGTGCCACCTGGGTGAATTATTATAAAAAACTCTTT.

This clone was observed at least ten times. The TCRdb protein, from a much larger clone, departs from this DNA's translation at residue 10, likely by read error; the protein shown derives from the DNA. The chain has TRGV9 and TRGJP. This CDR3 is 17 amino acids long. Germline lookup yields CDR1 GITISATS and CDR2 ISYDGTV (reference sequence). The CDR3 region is CALWEVSQESGKKIKVF. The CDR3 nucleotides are TGTGCCTTGTGGGAGGTGTCCCAAGAGTCGGGCAAAAAAATCAAGGTATTT.

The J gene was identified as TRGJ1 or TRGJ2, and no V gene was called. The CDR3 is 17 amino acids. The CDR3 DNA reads TGTGCCACCTGGGACAGGTTTAAGAACGTGGATTATTATAAGAAACTCTTT. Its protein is CATWDRFKNVDYYKKLF.

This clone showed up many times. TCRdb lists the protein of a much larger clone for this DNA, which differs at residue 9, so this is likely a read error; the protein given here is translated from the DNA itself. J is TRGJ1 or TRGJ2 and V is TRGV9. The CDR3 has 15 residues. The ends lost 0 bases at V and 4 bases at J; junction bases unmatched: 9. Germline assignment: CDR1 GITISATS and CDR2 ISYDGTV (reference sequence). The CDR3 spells CALWEVSIPYYKKLF. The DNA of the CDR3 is TGTGCCTTGTGGGAGGTGTCCATCCCATATTATAAGAAACTCTTT.

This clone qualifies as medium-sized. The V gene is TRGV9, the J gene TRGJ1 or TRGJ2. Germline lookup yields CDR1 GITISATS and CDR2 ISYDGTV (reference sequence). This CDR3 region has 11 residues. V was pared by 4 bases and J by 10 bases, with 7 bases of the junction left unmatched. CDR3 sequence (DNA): TGTGCCTTGTGGGATTACTCGAAGAAACTCTTT. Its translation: CALWDYSKKLF.

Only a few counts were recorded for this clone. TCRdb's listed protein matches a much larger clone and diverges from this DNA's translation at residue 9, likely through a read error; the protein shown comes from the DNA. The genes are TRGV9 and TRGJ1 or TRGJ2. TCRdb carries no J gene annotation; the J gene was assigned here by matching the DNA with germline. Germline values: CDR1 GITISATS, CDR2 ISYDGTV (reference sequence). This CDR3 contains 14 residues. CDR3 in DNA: TGTGCCTTGTGGGAGCGAAAGAATTGTTATAAGAAACTCTTT. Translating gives CALWERKNCYKKLF.

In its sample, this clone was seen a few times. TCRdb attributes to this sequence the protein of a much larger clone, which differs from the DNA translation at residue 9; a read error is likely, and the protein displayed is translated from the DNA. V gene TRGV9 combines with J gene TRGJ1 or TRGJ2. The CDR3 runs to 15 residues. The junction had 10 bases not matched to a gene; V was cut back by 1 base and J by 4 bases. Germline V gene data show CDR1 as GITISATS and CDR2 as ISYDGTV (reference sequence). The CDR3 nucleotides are TGTGCCTTGTGGGAGGTTACTAGACCCTATTATAAGAAACTCTTT. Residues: CALWEVTRPYYKKLF.